This T cell receptor beta chain was recorded in a study of beta chain bispecific antibodies for T cell cancers listed by TCRdb under 2021. About the study as a whole: After T cells from healthy donors were cocultured with bispecific antibodies and T cell leukemia lines, the researchers used TRBV sequencing of the cells that survived to measure how much each TRBV family was depleted. Surface TRBV12 (TRBV12-3) was expressed by Jurkat cells, and surface TRBV5-5 was expressed by HPB-ALL cells. General study outcomes and caveats: Relative to anti-CD19, anti-TRBV12 exposure cut the share of total TRBV signal from TRBV12-3 by around 99%, while TRBV12-4 dropped by roughly 38%, which was not significant. Cross-reactivity of the anti-TRBV5-5 antibody with TRBV5-6 was attributed to high sequence similarity between the two genes. Every sequenced sample contained a mix of leukemia cell line cells and normal T cells, and most targeted TRBV signal came from the leukemia cells rather than from the normal T cells. Relative to anti-CD19, exposure to anti-TRBV5-5 lowered TRBV5-5 signal by 98.3% and lowered signal from the closely related TRBV5-6 by about 92%.

The libraries included unique molecular identifier barcodes, and the barcodes were used to quantify clonotypes. Qiagen AllPrep DNA/RNA Micro kits were used to isolate total RNA, and an Agilent TapeStation was used to check RNA quality. TCR beta libraries were built by 5' RACE: cDNA synthesis followed by two PCR steps using TCR beta constant-region gene-specific primers. Sequencing of the TCR beta libraries was performed on an Illumina MiSeq platform. The paper's processing steps were these. Reads were processed with MIGEC, MiXCR and VDJtools. The frequency of each clonotype was calculated as the fraction of all unique molecular identifiers in the sample that belonged to that clonotype. Nonfunctional TRBV genes classified in IMGT as pseudogenes or open reading frames, for example TRBV1, TRBV12-1 and TRBV21, were left out. TCRdb reprocessing: public reads trimmed at Q25 with fastp, clones called with MiXCR, in-frame beta chains kept. When rows share a CDR3 protein, they turn into one entry using the most common DNA and genes. In this record, the V and J calls reflect TCRdb's handling and not the investigators' own analysis. This sample gives 7,500 to 9,500 distinct CDR3 sequences in total; 2% to 2.5% of them show up just once. The ten top clones hold 66% of the sample.

This clonotype has a count of ten or more. Its antigen remains unidentified. No much larger clone is present one base from it, and per-base qualities are unavailable. The CDR3 spans 13 residues, from the cysteine through the phenylalanine. The only DNA kept is the CDR3, 39 bases in frame from the first base. From the germline V gene (reference sequence), CDR1 is MNHEY and CDR2 is SMNVEV. V gives up 2 bases and J gives up 7 bases, and the segment between their germline ends measures 9 bases. The treatment or condition label, read with the paper, signifies: alpha-CD19 control bispecific (anti-CD19 x anti-CD3). T cells were expanded from blood mononuclear cells for 2 to 3 days using either anti-CD3 antibody OKT3 or CD3/CD28 Dynabeads. Anti-CD19 bispecific antibody cocultures served as comparators for TRBV sequencing; in separate killing assays, anti-CD19 had no effect on Jurkat or HPB-ALL cells. The culture conditions for expanded T cells were RPMI 1640 plus 10% fetal bovine serum, recombinant human IL-2 (about 100 IU/ml) and IL-7 (around 4.7 ng/ml). Each coculture mixed about 50,000 target cells and about 50,000 normal T cells with bispecific antibody in about 100 ul and was incubated at 37 degrees C for 15 to 20 hours. Each bispecific antibody consisted of two single-chain variable fragments expressed in a single-chain diabody format with a His tag. Healthy human donors supplied the effector T cells, with peripheral blood mononuclear cells isolated from leukapheresis samples using Ficoll density gradient centrifugation.

The input for sequencing was T cells from a healthy donor cultured with Jurkat leukemia cells, taken from a culture containing an anti-CD19 bispecific antibody. The source of this sequence is a human donor in good health. Some clones in this sample may be carry-over from other donors' samples. This sequence uses TRBV27 and TRBJ1-5; a confident D gene designation cannot be given. The CDR3 protein sequence reads: CASSLTFLQPQHF. The sequence in DNA is TGTGCCAGCAGTTTAACGTTTTTGCAGCCCCAGCATTTT.